The 32 T cell receptor beta chains listed next were all sequenced from one sample in a study of blood T cell repertoires in COVID-19. The method was immunoSEQ multiplex PCR; TCRdb's version includes in-frame clones alone and lacks a portion of them. Among 88,000 or so clones listed, about four fifths were seen once. The sample comprised peripheral blood. All receptors derive from a human donor in a cohort sampled during active COVID-19.

The chain employs TRBV3-1 (or the pseudogene TRBV3-2) and TRBJ2-1; D is possibly TRBD2 (6 bases). V was cut by 1 base and J by 4 bases, with 17 bases left in between. The CDR3 totals 17 residues. Germline V CDR1 and CDR2: LGHDT, YNNKEL (reference sequence). CDR3 in amino acids: CASSQGGGEAGYNEQFF. The CDR3 DNA reads TGTGCCAGCAGCCAAGGGGGAGGTGAGGCGGGTTACAATGAGCAGTTCTTC.

The CDR3 sequence is CASSPWTGENSPLHF. CDR3 nucleotide sequence: TGTGCCAGCAGCCCGTGGACAGGAGAGAATTCACCCCTCCACTTT. This sequence joins TRBV7-2 and TRBJ1-6; 7 bases are shared with TRBD1. This CDR3 spans 15 amino acids. Germline trimming cut 5 bases from V and 7 bases from J; bases unmatched to any gene: 8. The germline CDR1 and CDR2 sequences are SGHTA and FQGNSA.

The rearrangement uses TRBV29-1 and TRBJ2-7; 10 bases match TRBD1. The junction had 14 bases not matched to a gene; V was cut back by 6 bases and J by 0 bases. Germline V gene lookup returns CDR1 SQVTM and CDR2 ANQGSEA. The CDR3 contains 17 residues. The CDR3 sequence: CSVTGTGVGHFSYEQYF. CDR3 DNA sequence: TGCAGCGTGACTGGGACAGGGGTCGGACATTTCTCCTACGAGCAGTACTTC.

In nucleotides, the CDR3 is TGCAGTGCTAGTGCGGACAGGGGTAATTCACCCCTCCACTTT. Translation gives CSASADRGNSPLHF. The chain is built from TRBV20-1 and TRBJ1-6, with TRBD1 identical over 9 bases. V shed 3 bases and J 6 bases; nucleotides not matched to a gene: 3. This CDR3 is built from 14 residues. Looked up from germline, CDR1 is DFQATT and CDR2 is SNEGSKA (reference sequence).

The chain is built from TRBV28 and TRBJ2-7, with TRBD1 matching 8 bases. CDR1 and CDR2 from the germline V gene are MDHEN and SYDVKM. This CDR3 contains 15 residues. Trimming at V came to 6 bases and at J to 5 bases, leaving 12 bases not matched to a gene. The CDR3 reads CASSSAQGGTHEQYF. DNA of the CDR3: TGTGCCAGCAGCTCCGCACAGGGGGGCACCCACGAGCAGTACTTC.

Written as DNA, the CDR3 is TGTGCCAGCAGCGTAGGACAGGGGTGGACTAGGGAGACCCAGTACTTC. This codes for CASSVGQGWTRETQYF. The rearrangement uses TRBV5-4 and TRBJ2-5, with TRBD1 matching 9 bases. Germline values: CDR1 SGHNT, CDR2 YYREEE (reference sequence). J gave up 5 bases and V 4 bases, and 12 bases lay outside the gene matches. The CDR3 totals 16 residues.

The J gene is TRBJ2-1, the V gene TRBV3-1 (or the pseudogene TRBV3-2); D is perhaps TRBD2 (6 bases). The CDR3 is made up of 15 amino acids. Trimming left V 4 bases short and J 4 bases short, with 14 bases between. Looked up from germline, CDR1 is LGHDT and CDR2 is YNNKEL (reference sequence). CDR3 amino acids: CASSLPRTKYNEQFF. CDR3 in DNA: TGTGCCAGCAGCCTCCCCCGGACTAAGTACAATGAGCAGTTCTTC.

This chain connects TRBV3-1 (or the pseudogene TRBV3-2) to TRBJ2-7; possible D gene TRBD2, 5 bases. The CDR3 is 14 amino acids. V was trimmed by 4 bases and J by 0 bases, leaving 10 bases between them. CDR1 is LGHDT, CDR2 YNNKEL, per germline (reference sequence). The CDR3: CASSPQTSSYEQYF. In DNA, the CDR3 is TGTGCCAGCAGCCCCCAAACTAGCTCCTACGAGCAGTACTTC.

The J gene is TRBJ1-2, the V gene TRBV28, with D possibly matching TRBD1 (5 bases). CDR1 is MDHEN, CDR2 SYDVKM, per germline. Trimming cost V 5 bases and J 4 bases, with 17 bases left between them. This CDR3 region has 15 residues. The CDR3 DNA follows: TGTGCCAGCAGTCTCCCCTCCCAGGGATCCTATGGCTACACCTTC. It encodes CASSLPSQGSYGYTF.

The V gene is TRBV6-5, the J gene TRBJ1-5, with D possibly TRBD1 on 6 matching bases. The CDR3 spans 15 residues. Germline V CDR1 and CDR2: MNHEY, SVGAGI. Deletions cut 0 bases from V and 5 bases from J, with 11 bases between. DNA for the CDR3: TGTGCCAGCAGTTACTCGGGGGCAGGGGATCAGCCCCAGCATTTT. Amino acid sequence: CASSYSGAGDQPQHF.

J is TRBJ2-5 and V is TRBV2; 8 positions agree with TRBD2. The germline V gene has CDR1 SNHLY and CDR2 FYNNEI. The CDR3 runs 17 residues. V lost 0 bases and J lost 6; bases outside the gene matches: 12. The chain's CDR3 is CASSEASSGSWGKTQYF. The CDR3 coding sequence is TGTGCCAGCAGTGAAGCGTCGAGCGGGAGTTGGGGAAAGACCCAGTACTTC.

This clone was seen only a few times. The J gene is TRBJ2-5, the V gene TRBV7-9; 14 positions agree with TRBD2. Germline trimming cut 5 bases from V and 5 bases from J; bases unmatched to any gene: 7. Germline-derived CDR1 and CDR2 are SEHNR and FQNEAQ (reference sequence). This CDR3 region has 16 residues. The CDR3 DNA follows: TGTGCCAGCAGCCTCGGGACTAGCGGGAGTGGGGAGACCCAGTACTTC. This codes for CASSLGTSGSGETQYF. Complete variable domain (other parts from reference TRBV7-9 and TRBJ2-5): DTGVSQNPRHKITKRGQNVTFRCDPISEHNRLYWYRQTLGQGPEFLTYFQNEAQLEKSRLLSDRFSAERPKGSFSTLEIQRTEQGDSAMYLCASSLGTSGSGETQYFGPGTRLLVL.

The rearrangement links TRBV7-6 to TRBJ1-1; tentatively, D is TRBD1 (6 bases). CDR1 SGHVS and CDR2 FNYEAQ come from the germline V gene. V was pared by 3 bases and J by 3 bases, with 14 bases between. The CDR3 sequence is 15 residues long. This CDR3 is CASSLLGRGDTEAFF. The CDR3 nucleotides are TGTGCCAGCAGCTTGCTGGGGAGGGGGGACACTGAAGCTTTCTTT.

The gene calls are TRBV13 and TRBJ2-4; the match to TRBD1 covers 9 bases. The V and J ends lost 4 bases and 4 bases, in that order; junction bases with no gene match: 11. The CDR3 length is 17 residues. Germline loops: CDR1 PRHDT, CDR2 FYEKMQ (reference sequence). DNA of the CDR3: TGTGCCAGCAGCTCTTACAGGGGGCTTGGCGCAAAAAACATTCAGTACTTC. Translation: CASSSYRGLGAKNIQYF. Combining the CDR3 with reference TRBV13 and TRBJ2-4 gives the whole variable domain AAGVIQSPRHLIKEKRETATLKCYPIPRHDTVYWYQQGPGQDPQFLISFYEKMQSDKGSIPDRFSAQQFSDYHSELNMSSLELGDSALYFCASSSYRGLGAKNIQYFGAGTRLSVL.

J is TRBJ2-7 and V is TRBV5-1; a weak D match, TRBD2 (7 bases). Germline V CDR1 and CDR2: SGHRS, YFSETQ. The ends were cut back, 2 bases at V and 4 bases at J, with 28 bases in the middle. The CDR3 consists of 19 residues. The CDR3 sequence: CASSFGGGRRAGGEYEQYF. CDR3 DNA sequence: TGCGCCAGCAGCTTCGGCGGGGGCAGGCGGGCCGGAGGGGAATACGAGCAGTACTTC.

This clone was counted a few times. The J gene is TRBJ1-1, the V gene TRBV19, with 9 positions matching TRBD1. Looked up from germline, CDR1 is LNHDA and CDR2 is SQIVND (reference sequence). V gave up 10 bases and J gave up 4 bases; unmatched junction bases: 7. The CDR3 is made up of 13 amino acids. The CDR3 sequence is CATRLQGATEAFF. CDR3 nucleotides: TGTGCCACAAGACTACAGGGGGCCACTGAAGCTTTCTTT. The whole variable domain, remainder taken from reference TRBV19 and TRBJ1-1, is DGGITQSPKYLFRKEGQNVTLSCEQNLNHDAMYWYRQDPGQGLRLIYYSQIVNDFQKGDIAEGYSVSREKKESFPLTVTSAQKNPTAFYLCATRLQGATEAFFGQGTRLTVV.

The chain has TRBV9 and TRBJ2-2, with a possible D match to TRBD1 (5 bases). The germline gives CDR1 SGDLS, CDR2 YYNGEE. The V end lost 2 bases, the J end lost 3 bases, and 8 bases lay between the germline ends. The CDR3 is made up of 14 amino acids. The CDR3 here is CASSVQGYTGELFF. The CDR3 DNA is TGTGCCAGCAGCGTCCAGGGATACACCGGGGAGCTGTTTTTT.

This clone was counted a few times. The CDR3 spells CASSYLRGSNEQFF. The CDR3 DNA reads TGTGCCAGCAGTTACCTCAGGGGAAGCAATGAGCAGTTCTTC. The chain combines TRBV6-5 with TRBJ2-1; D may be TRBD1 (6 bases). The CDR3 has 14 amino acids. V lost 2 bases, J lost 6 bases, and 11 bases lay in between. CDR1 is MNHEY, CDR2 SVGAGI, per germline.

This chain connects TRBV11-2 to TRBJ2-2; D gene uncertain. Trimming cost V 2 bases and J 5 bases, with 9 bases left between them. The CDR3 spans 14 residues. From germline, CDR1 is SGHAT and CDR2 FQNNGV. The CDR3 sequence is CASSLIVRTGELFF. As DNA, the CDR3 is TGTGCCAGCAGCTTAATCGTCAGGACCGGGGAGCTGTTTTTT.

The gene calls are TRBV29-1 and TRBJ2-1, with D possibly matching TRBD1 (6 bases). V was cut by 4 bases and J by 3 bases, with 16 bases left in between. The germline V gene encodes CDR1 SQVTM and CDR2 ANQGSEA. CDR3 length: 15 amino acids. The CDR3 DNA reads as TGCAGCGTTGGTGAATCAGGGGCTGGCTACAATGAGCAGTTCTTC. It translates to CSVGESGAGYNEQFF.

The V gene is TRBV6-5, the J gene TRBJ2-1, with 13 positions matching TRBD2. This CDR3 is 14 amino acids long. Germline V gene sequence: CDR1 MNHEY, CDR2 SVGAGI. With 7 bases clipped from V and 6 bases from J, the junction kept 3 bases outside the gene matches. In nucleotides, the CDR3 is TGTGCCAGCAAACTAGCGGGAGGGATCAATGAGCAGTTCTTC. It specifies CASKLAGGINEQFF.

The V gene is TRBV7-9, the J gene TRBJ1-4; 7 bases line up with TRBD1. V lost 5 bases to trimming and J lost 14 bases; unmatched junction nucleotides: 8. From germline, CDR1 is SEHNR and CDR2 FQNEAQ (reference sequence). CDR3 size: 12 residues. DNA for the CDR3: TGTGCCAGCAGCCGGGACAGCCTTTGGCTGTTTTTT. Amino acid sequence: CASSRDSLWLFF.

This chain joins TRBV20-1 and TRBJ1-1; the match to TRBD1 covers 7 bases. The CDR3 has 14 amino acids. Germline V gene data show CDR1 as DFQATT and CDR2 as SNEGSKA (reference sequence). The junction had 6 bases not matched to a gene; V was cut back by 3 bases and J by 2 bases. The CDR3 DNA is TGCAGTGCTAGTGGCGACAGGGCAAACACTGAAGCTTTCTTT. Translated: CSASGDRANTEAFF.

The chain combines TRBV19 with TRBJ1-2; maybe TRBD1 (5 bases). This CDR3 has 15 residues. Germline V gene data show CDR1 as LNHDA and CDR2 as SQIVND (reference sequence). V dropped 4 bases and J dropped 4 bases, with 16 bases sitting between them. The DNA of the CDR3 is TGTGCCAGTAGTAGAACCAACAGGCATCTCTATGGCTACACCTTC. It translates to CASSRTNRHLYGYTF.

V gene TRBV14 combines with J gene TRBJ2-2; D unresolved. The CDR3 runs 14 residues. V was shortened by 1 base and J by 1 base, with 4 bases between the two germline ends. The germline V gene has CDR1 SGHDN and CDR2 FVKESK. The CDR3 is CASSQVRNTGELFF. The DNA of the CDR3 is TGTGCCAGCAGCCAAGTGCGGAACACCGGGGAGCTGTTTTTT.

V and J are TRBV24-1 and TRBJ2-1; 7 bases match TRBD1. The V gene end was trimmed by 4 bases and the J gene end by 2 bases; junction bases not matched to a gene: 7. Germline-derived CDR1 and CDR2 are KGHDR and SFDVKD. The CDR3 sequence is 16 residues long. The DNA for the CDR3 is TGTGCCACCAGTGACGGACAGGCCGCCGCCTACAATGAGCAGTTCTTC. Encoded protein: CATSDGQAAAYNEQFF.

The chain joins TRBV6-5 to TRBJ2-5, with TRBD2 identical over 10 bases. This CDR3 has 16 amino acids. The germline gives CDR1 MNHEY, CDR2 SVGAGI. Losses at the gene ends were 4 bases for V and 5 bases for J; bases not matched to a gene: 10. CDR3 coding DNA: TGTGCCAGCAGTTCACCCGTAGCGGGAGGAGATGAGACCCAGTACTTC. Translation gives CASSSPVAGGDETQYF.

This clone was recorded only once. This chain connects TRBV7-3 to TRBJ2-5; weak D call: TRBD2 (7 bases). CDR1 is SGHTA and CDR2 is FQGTGA in the germline V gene. This CDR3 spans 15 amino acids. V lost 1 base and J 10 bases, leaving 19 bases between the germline ends. The CDR3: CASSLSAGALTSQYF. CDR3 nucleotides: TGTGCCAGCAGCTTAAGCGCGGGGGCCCTGACGAGCCAGTACTTC. Drawing the rest from reference TRBV7-3 and TRBJ2-5, the complete variable domain is GAGVSQTPSNKVTEKGKYVELRCDPISGHTALYWYRQSLGQGPEFLIYFQGTGAADDSGLPNDRFFAVRPEGSVSTLKIQRTERGDSAVYLCASSLSAGALTSQYFGPGTRLLVL.

The genes are TRBV7-2 and TRBJ1-2, with 8 bases fitting TRBD1. The CDR3 spans 17 residues. The J segment lost 8 bases and the V segment lost 6 bases, leaving 20 bases of the junction unmatched. Germline CDR1 reads SGHTA; CDR2 reads FQGNSA. The CDR3 protein is CASSRQRSRGRLEGYTF. The DNA of the CDR3 is TGTGCCAGCAGTCGACAAAGAAGCAGGGGGCGATTGGAAGGCTACACCTTC.

V is TRBV7-9 and J is TRBJ2-2; maybe TRBD2 (6 bases). The length of the CDR3 is 15 residues. CDR1 is SEHNR and CDR2 is FQNEAQ in the germline V gene (reference sequence). Trimming removed 5 bases from V and 7 bases from J, with 17 bases in between. CDR3 residues: CASSLQEGWVGELFF. The CDR3, as DNA: TGTGCCAGCAGCCTTCAGGAGGGATGGGTCGGGGAGCTGTTTTTT. The entire variable domain, with the rest obtained from reference TRBV7-9 and TRBJ2-2, is as follows: DTGVSQNPRHKITKRGQNVTFRCDPISEHNRLYWYRQTLGQGPEFLTYFQNEAQLEKSRLLSDRFSAERPKGSFSTLEIQRTEQGDSAMYLCASSLQEGWVGELFFGEGSRLTVL.

This chain joins TRBV19 and TRBJ1-5; D is unclear. The germline CDR1 and CDR2 sequences are LNHDA and SQIVND (reference sequence). The CDR3 is made up of 13 amino acids. V gave up 5 bases and J gave up 4 bases, with 9 bases separating them. The CDR3 here is CASSFQRNQPQHF. In nucleotides, the CDR3 is TGTGCCAGTAGTTTCCAGCGGAATCAGCCCCAGCATTTT.

The genes are TRBV7-9 and TRBJ2-7; D is undetermined. Trimming took 8 bases from V and 6 from J, leaving 17 bases between them. CDR1 and CDR2 (germline): SEHNR, FQNEAQ (reference sequence). The CDR3 totals 13 residues. CDR3 residues: CASQRLVNGEQYF. The DNA for the CDR3 is TGTGCCAGCCAGAGACTGGTAAACGGCGAGCAGTACTTC.